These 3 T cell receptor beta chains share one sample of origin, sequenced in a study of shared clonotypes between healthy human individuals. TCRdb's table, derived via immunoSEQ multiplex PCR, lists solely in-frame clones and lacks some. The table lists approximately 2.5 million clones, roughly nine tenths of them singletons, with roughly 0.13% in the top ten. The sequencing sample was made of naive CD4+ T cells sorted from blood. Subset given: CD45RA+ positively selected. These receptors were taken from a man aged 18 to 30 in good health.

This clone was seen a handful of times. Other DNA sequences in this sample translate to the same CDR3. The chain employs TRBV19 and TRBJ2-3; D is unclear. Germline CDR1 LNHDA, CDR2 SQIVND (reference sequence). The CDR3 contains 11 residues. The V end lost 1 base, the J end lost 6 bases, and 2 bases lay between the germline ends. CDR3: CASSIGDTQYF. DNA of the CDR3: TGTGCCAGTAGTATAGGGGATACGCAGTATTTT.

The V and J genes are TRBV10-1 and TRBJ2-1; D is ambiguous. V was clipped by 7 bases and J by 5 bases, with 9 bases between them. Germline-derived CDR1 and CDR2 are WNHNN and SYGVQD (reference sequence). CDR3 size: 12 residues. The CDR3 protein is CASNIGDNEQFF. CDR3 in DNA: TGCGCCAGCAATATCGGAGACAATGAGCAGTTCTTC.

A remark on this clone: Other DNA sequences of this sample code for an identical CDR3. The CDR3: CASSPSGNEQFF. CDR3 coding DNA: TGTGCCAGCTCACCATCGGGTAATGAGCAGTTCTTC. V usage is TRBV18 and J usage is TRBJ2-1; no clear D gene. This CDR3 has 12 amino acids. V was trimmed by 2 bases and J by 7 bases, leaving 6 bases between them. Germline V lookup: CDR1 KGHSH, CDR2 LQKENI.